These 5 T cell receptor beta chains came from one sample sequenced in a study of CD8 T cells in Susac syndrome. Reverse transcription used about 0.5 to 1 ug RNA and random hexamers. TCRdb re-analysed the immunoSEQ multiplex PCR reads in MiXCR, keeping a single row per CDR3 protein. The sample gives about 300,000 distinct CDR3 sequences, about nine tenths of which show up once; around 0.18% is in the top ten. Sequenced: CD8+ T cells from PBMCs. The receptors were gathered from a human donor with multiple sclerosis.

The CDR3 loop is CAISDAQDAEAFF. The CDR3 coding sequence is TGTGCCATCAGTGATGCCCAGGACGCTGAAGCTTTCTTT. The chain couples TRBV10-3 to TRBJ1-1, with no clear D. The CDR3 loop spans 13 amino acids. V was pared by 3 bases and J by 6 bases, with 11 bases between. CDR1 and CDR2 from the germline V gene are ENHRY and SYGVKD.

V usage is TRBV29-1 and J usage is TRBJ2-1; perhaps TRBD1 as D (6 bases). CDR3 length: 13 residues. The germline V gene encodes CDR1 SQVTM and CDR2 ANQGSEA. The ends were cut back, 7 bases at V and 2 bases at J, with 12 bases in the middle. For the CDR3, the DNA is TGCAGCGGCCACAGGGTCACCTACAATGAGCAGTTCTTC. Translated, it gives CSGHRVTYNEQFF.

This clonotype was detected only once. V gene TRBV5-8 combines with J gene TRBJ2-3; D is possibly TRBD2 (6 bases). This CDR3 has 16 amino acids. The germline V and J ends were trimmed by 4 bases and 2 bases, with 17 bases remaining between them. Per the germline V gene, CDR1 is SGHTS and CDR2 is YDEGEE. The CDR3 sequence: CASSQWRVGPTDTQYF. Here the CDR3 DNA reads TGTGCCAGCAGCCAATGGAGGGTGGGCCCCACAGATACGCAGTATTTT.

The rearrangement joins TRBV27 to TRBJ2-3; 13 nucleotides line up with TRBD2. Germline CDR1 reads MNHEY; CDR2 reads SMNVEV (reference sequence). The CDR3 extends over 22 amino acids. V lost 0 bases to trimming and J lost 0 bases; unmatched junction nucleotides: 15. The CDR3 is CASSLSYRLAGGPESSTDTQYF. The CDR3, as DNA: TGTGCCAGCAGTTTATCTTACCGACTAGCGGGGGGCCCCGAATCTAGCACAGATACGCAGTATTTT.

This clonotype was detected a few times. The chain recombines TRBV27 with TRBJ1-2, with 8 bases aligning to TRBD1. Trimming at V came to 6 bases and at J to 4 bases, leaving 7 bases not matched to a gene. This CDR3 contains 14 residues. The germline CDR1 and CDR2 sequences are MNHEY and SMNVEV (reference sequence). As DNA, the CDR3 is TGTGCCAGCAGCCCAGGGGGCGCGGGCTATGGCTACACCTTC. Its protein is CASSPGGAGYGYTF.